This record concerns one TCR beta chain sequence. This sample stems from a study of T cell changes during pregnancy in multiple sclerosis. The method was immunoSEQ multiplex PCR; TCRdb's version includes in-frame clones alone and lacks a portion of them. The sample has 10,000 to 13,000 clones; 75% to 90% are singletons. Germline V CDR1 and CDR2: SGHAT, FQDESV (reference sequence). The CDR3 sequence is 17 residues long. The V end lost 1 base, the J end lost 0 bases, and 14 bases lay between the germline ends. This clonotype was sampled from a female donor in good health, enrolled as a control in a pregnancy study. The chain is built from TRBV11-1 and TRBJ2-3; D uncertain. Source: CD8+ T cells from peripheral blood mononuclear cells, taken in the first trimester of pregnancy. The CDR3 sequence is CASSLEIAASSTDTQYF. CDR3 sequence (DNA): TGTGCCAGCAGCTTAGAAATAGCCGCATCTAGCACAGATACGCAGTATTTT.